This section outlines one TCR beta chain sequence together with its context. V lost 2 bases to trimming and J lost 3 bases; unmatched junction nucleotides: 3. The CDR3 has 14 amino acids. Germline CDR1 and CDR2: SGHRS and YFSETQ. This entry belongs to a study of technical replicates of blood from a handful of donors. Clones were read by immunoSEQ multiplex PCR, and TCRdb kept only the in-frame ones, dropping some. The sample shows approximately 99,000 clones, around 96% of them seen only once. The material sequenced was T cells isolated from PBMCs. The V call is TRBV5-1, the J call TRBJ1-1, with TRBD1 matching over 8 bases. The receptor was isolated from a human donor in good health. CDR3 sequence reads: CASSFGQGHTEAFF. DNA of the CDR3: TGCGCCAGCAGCTTCGGACAGGGACACACTGAAGCTTTCTTT.